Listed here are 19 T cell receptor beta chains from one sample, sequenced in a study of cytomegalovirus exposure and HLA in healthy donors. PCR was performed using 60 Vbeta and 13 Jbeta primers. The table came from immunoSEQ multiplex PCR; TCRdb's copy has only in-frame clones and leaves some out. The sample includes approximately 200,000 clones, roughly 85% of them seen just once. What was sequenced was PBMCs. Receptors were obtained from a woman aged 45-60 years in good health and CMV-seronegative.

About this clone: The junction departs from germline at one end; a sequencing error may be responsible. CDR3 amino acids: CSSAPLGDEQYF. The CDR3, as DNA: TGTTCCAGCGCACCCCTGGGAGACGAGCAGTACTTC. The V gene is TRBV7-9, the J gene TRBJ2-7, with TRBD2 as a possible D gene (5 bases). The CDR3 runs to 12 residues. Germline-derived CDR1 and CDR2 are SEHNR and FQNEAQ (reference sequence).

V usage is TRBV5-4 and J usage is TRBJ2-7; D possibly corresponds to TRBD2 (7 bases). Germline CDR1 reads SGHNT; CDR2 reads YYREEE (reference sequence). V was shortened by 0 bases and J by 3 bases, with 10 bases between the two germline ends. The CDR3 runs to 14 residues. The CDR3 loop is CASSLGGGGYEQYF. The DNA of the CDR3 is TGTGCCAGCAGCTTGGGCGGGGGCGGCTACGAGCAGTACTTC.

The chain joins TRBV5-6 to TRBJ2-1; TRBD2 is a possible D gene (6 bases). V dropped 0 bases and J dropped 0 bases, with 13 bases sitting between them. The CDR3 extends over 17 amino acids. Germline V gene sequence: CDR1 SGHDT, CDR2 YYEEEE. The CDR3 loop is CASSLVVADLSYNEQFF. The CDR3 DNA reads TGTGCCAGCAGCTTGGTAGTAGCGGACCTCTCCTACAATGAGCAGTTCTTC.

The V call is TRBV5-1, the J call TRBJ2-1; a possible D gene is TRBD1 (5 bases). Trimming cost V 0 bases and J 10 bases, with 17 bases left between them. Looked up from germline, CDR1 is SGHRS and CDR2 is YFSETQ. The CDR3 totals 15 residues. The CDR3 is CASSLGAGFVGEQFF. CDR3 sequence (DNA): TGCGCCAGCAGCTTGGGGGCAGGGTTTGTTGGGGAGCAGTTCTTC.

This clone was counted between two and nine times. CDR3 bases: TGTGCCAGCAGCGCCCACGGACTAGCGGGAGTCCCCCCCCAAGAGACCCAGTACTTC. Its translation: CASSAHGLAGVPPQETQYF. The rearrangement links TRBV7-2 to TRBJ2-5, with TRBD2 matching 13 bases. Trimming removed 5 bases from V and 1 base from J; junction bases left unmatched: 13. This CDR3 is built from 19 residues. Germline CDR1 and CDR2: SGHTA and FQGNSA.

CDR3 loop: CASSQELGTGTYEQYF. In DNA form, the CDR3 reads TGCGCCAGCAGCCAAGAGTTAGGGACAGGGACCTACGAGCAGTACTTC. The chain carries TRBV4-3 and TRBJ2-7, with TRBD1 identical over 9 bases. The J segment lost 2 bases and the V segment lost 0 bases, leaving 5 bases of the junction unmatched. CDR1 is LGHNA, CDR2 YSLEER, per germline. The CDR3 has 16 amino acids.

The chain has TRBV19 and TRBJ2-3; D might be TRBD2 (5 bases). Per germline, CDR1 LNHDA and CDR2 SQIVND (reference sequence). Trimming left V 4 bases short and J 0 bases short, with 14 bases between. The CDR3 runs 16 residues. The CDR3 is CASSTLPGISTDTQYF. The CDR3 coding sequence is TGTGCCAGTAGTACTCTACCGGGAATTAGCACAGATACGCAGTATTTT.

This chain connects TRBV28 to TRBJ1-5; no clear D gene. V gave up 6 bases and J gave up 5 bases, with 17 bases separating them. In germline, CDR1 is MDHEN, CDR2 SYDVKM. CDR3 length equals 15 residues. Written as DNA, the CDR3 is TGTGCCAGCAGCCCTCCTCGGACTGGAGATCAGCCCCAGCATTTT. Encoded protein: CASSPPRTGDQPQHF.

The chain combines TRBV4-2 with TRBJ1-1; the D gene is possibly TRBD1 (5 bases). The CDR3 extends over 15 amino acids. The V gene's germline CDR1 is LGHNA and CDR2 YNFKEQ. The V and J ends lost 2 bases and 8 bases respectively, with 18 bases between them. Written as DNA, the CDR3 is TGTGCCAGCAGCCAACAGGACAAGTTTAATACAGAAGCTTTCTTT. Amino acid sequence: CASSQQDKFNTEAFF.

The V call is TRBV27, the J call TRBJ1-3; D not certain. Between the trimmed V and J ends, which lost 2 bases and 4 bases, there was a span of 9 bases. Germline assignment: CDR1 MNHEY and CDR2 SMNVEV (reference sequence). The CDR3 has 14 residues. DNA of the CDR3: TGTGCCAGCAGTTTAAGCTCCTCCGGAAACACCATATATTTT. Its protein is CASSLSSSGNTIYF.

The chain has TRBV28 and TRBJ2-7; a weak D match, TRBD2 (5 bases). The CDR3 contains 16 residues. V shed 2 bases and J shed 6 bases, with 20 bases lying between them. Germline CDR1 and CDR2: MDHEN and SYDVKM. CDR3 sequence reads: CASSLTGGWTYGEQYF. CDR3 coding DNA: TGTGCCAGCAGTTTAACCGGAGGTTGGACCTACGGCGAGCAGTACTTC.

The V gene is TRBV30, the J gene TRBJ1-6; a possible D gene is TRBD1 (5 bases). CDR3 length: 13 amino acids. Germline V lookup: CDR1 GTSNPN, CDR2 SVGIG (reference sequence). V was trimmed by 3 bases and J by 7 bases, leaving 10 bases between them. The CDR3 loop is CAWSGQGNSPLHF. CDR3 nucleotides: TGTGCCTGGAGCGGGCAGGGAAATTCACCCCTCCACTTT. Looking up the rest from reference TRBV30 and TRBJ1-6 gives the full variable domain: SQTIHQWPATLVQPVGSPLSLECTVEGTSNPNLYWYRQAAGRGLQLLFYSVGIGQISSEVPQNLSASRPQDRQFILSSKKLLLSDSGFYLCAWSGQGNSPLHFGNGTRLTVT.

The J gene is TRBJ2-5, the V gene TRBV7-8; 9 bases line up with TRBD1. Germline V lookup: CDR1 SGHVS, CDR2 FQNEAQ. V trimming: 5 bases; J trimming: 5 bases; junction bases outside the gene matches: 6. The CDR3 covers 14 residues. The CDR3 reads CASSTRDRAETQYF. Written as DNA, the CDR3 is TGTGCCAGCAGCACTCGGGACAGGGCCGAGACCCAGTACTTC.

CDR3 region: CASSREREGGNEQFF. DNA of the CDR3: TGTGCCAGCAGCCGTGAGCGGGAGGGAGGGAATGAGCAGTTCTTC. The rearrangement uses TRBV28 and TRBJ2-1; TRBD2 aligns across 10 bases. V dropped 6 bases and J dropped 7; count of bases not matched to a gene: 9. CDR1 and CDR2 (germline): MDHEN, SYDVKM. This CDR3 comprises 15 residues.

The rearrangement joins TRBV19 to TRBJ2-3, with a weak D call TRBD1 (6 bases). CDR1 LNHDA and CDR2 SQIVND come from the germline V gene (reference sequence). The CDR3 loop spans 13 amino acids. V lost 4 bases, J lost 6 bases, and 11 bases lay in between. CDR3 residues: CASSNREVDTQYF. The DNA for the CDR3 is TGTGCCAGTAGTAACAGGGAAGTCGATACGCAGTATTTT.

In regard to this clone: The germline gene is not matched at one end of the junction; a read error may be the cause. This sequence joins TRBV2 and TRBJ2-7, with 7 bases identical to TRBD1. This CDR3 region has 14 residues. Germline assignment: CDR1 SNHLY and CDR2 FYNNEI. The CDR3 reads CTSSPLTGNYEQYF. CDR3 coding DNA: TGTACCAGCAGCCCACTGACAGGGAATTACGAGCAGTACTTC.

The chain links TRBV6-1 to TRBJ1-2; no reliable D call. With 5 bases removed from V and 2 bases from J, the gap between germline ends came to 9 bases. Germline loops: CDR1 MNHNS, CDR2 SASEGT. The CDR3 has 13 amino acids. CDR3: CASSPPVNYGYTF. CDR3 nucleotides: TGTGCCAGCAGTCCCCCCGTCAACTATGGCTACACCTTC.

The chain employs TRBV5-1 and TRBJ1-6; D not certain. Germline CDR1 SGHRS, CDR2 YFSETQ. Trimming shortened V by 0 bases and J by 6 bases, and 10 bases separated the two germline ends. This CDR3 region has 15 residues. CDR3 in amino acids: CASSLGSGVNSPLHF. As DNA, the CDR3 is TGCGCCAGCAGCTTGGGTAGCGGTGTTAATTCACCCCTCCACTTT.

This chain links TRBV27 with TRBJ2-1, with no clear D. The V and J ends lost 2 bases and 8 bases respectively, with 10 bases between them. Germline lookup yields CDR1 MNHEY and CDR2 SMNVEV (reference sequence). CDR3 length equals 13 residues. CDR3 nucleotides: TGTGCCAGCAGTTTAACACGATTGGATGAGCAGTTCTTC. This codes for CASSLTRLDEQFF.